This T cell receptor (beta chain) was sequenced for a study of T cell responses to AZD1222 COVID-19 vaccine. Broader study findings: White British people made up most donors, females outnumbered males, and clonal diversity was possibly underestimated.

Sequencing was performed with immunoSEQ multiplex PCR; in TCRdb, only in-frame clones are kept and a portion is missing. The sample records 150,000 to 200,000 clones, roughly nine tenths being singletons. The CDR3 runs 14 residues. Between the trimmed V and J ends, which lost 0 bases and 5 bases, there was a span of 7 bases. Germline CDR1 reads MRHNA; CDR2 reads SNTAGT. About this clone itself: Its antigen is still unknown.

The sequence came from an adult who received the AZD1222 COVID-19 vaccine. The chain couples TRBV6-4 to TRBJ2-2; no firm D call. Sequencing used peripheral blood, obtained 28 days after the second AZD1222 dose. CDR3 sequence (DNA): TGTGCCAGCAGTGACTCGCCCGGGACCGGGGAGCTGTTTTTT. Encoded protein: CASSDSPGTGELFF.